This TCR beta chain was sequenced for a study of control samples from healthy donors and cancer patients. Looked up from germline, CDR1 is MGHRA and CDR2 is YSYEKL. This CDR3 spans 15 amino acids. The V end lost 4 bases, the J end lost 5 bases, and 15 bases lay between the germline ends. Assay used: immunoSEQ multiplex PCR; TCRdb lists only in-frame clones, some missing. The sample shows some 150,000 clones, approximately 93% of them seen only once. This TCR was recovered from a man aged 45-60 years in good health. The chain uses TRBV4-1 and TRBJ1-5, with D tentatively TRBD1 (6 bases). The material sequenced was blood. This CDR3 reads CASSLSTQGDQPQHF. The CDR3 DNA sequence: TGCGCCAGCAGCCTCTCAACACAGGGTGATCAGCCCCAGCATTTT.